This paragraph covers one T cell receptor (beta chain) sequence. The repertoire was sequenced with immunoSEQ multiplex PCR; TCRdb's copy has only in-frame clones and lacks some. Among under 100,000 clones, just over 85% were seen once, and the ten largest hold under 5.5%. This entry comes from a study of technical replicates of blood from a handful of donors. Sequenced: PBMCs. The receptor was derived from a human donor in good health. Some clones in this sample may be carry-over from other donors' samples.

The chain's CDR3 is CASSLSGGLTEAFF. CDR3 nucleotide sequence: TGTGCCAGCAGCTTATCAGGGGGGCTTACTGAAGCTTTCTTT. The V gene is TRBV7-3, the J gene TRBJ1-1, with 7 bases aligning to TRBD1. Germline V CDR1 and CDR2: SGHTA, FQGTGA. The CDR3 is 14 amino acids. J gave up 5 bases and V 2 bases, and 5 bases lay outside the gene matches.